The 13 T cell receptor beta chains presented below share a single source sample, sequenced in a study of blood T cell repertoires in COVID-19 (TCRdb year 2020). Library construction relied on the immunoSEQ multiplex PCR assay. TCRdb carries this immuneACCESS record with in-frame sequences only. Its versions omit some clonotypes, under half of them owing to an unresolved V gene in the studies checked, with the rest unexplained. This sample is represented by over 25,000 clones; around 89% of them were singletons. The ten largest clones add up to roughly 3.9% of the sample. The material sequenced was peripheral blood. The receptors were sampled from a human donor in a cohort sampled during active COVID-19.

This sequence joins TRBV5-4 and TRBJ2-7; 11 bases align to TRBD1. From germline, CDR1 is SGHNT and CDR2 YYREEE (reference sequence). The length of the CDR3 is 15 residues. V trimming: 4 bases; J trimming: 6 bases; junction bases outside the gene matches: 9. The CDR3 loop reads CASSLIGQGAGEQYF. The CDR3 bases are TGTGCCAGCAGCCTAATTGGACAGGGGGCGGGCGAGCAGTACTTC.

The chain employs TRBV2 and TRBJ2-7, with 7 nucleotides matching TRBD1. Losses at the gene ends were 6 bases for V and 5 bases for J; bases not matched to a gene: 7. The germline V gene has CDR1 SNHLY and CDR2 FYNNEI. The CDR3 runs 13 residues. The CDR3 DNA reads TGTGCCAGCAGATTGCTGGGGACAGACGAGCAGTACTTC. Protein sequence: CASRLLGTDEQYF. The full variable domain, completed using reference TRBV2 and TRBJ2-7, is EPEVTQTPSHQVTQMGQEVILRCVPISNHLYFYWYRQILGQKVEFLVSFYNNEISEKSEIFDDQFSVERPDGSNFTLKIRSTKLEDSAMYFCASRLLGTDEQYFGPGTRLTVT.

V usage is TRBV7-9 and J usage is TRBJ1-3, with D tentatively TRBD1 (6 bases). This CDR3 spans 16 amino acids. Per the germline V gene, CDR1 is SEHNR and CDR2 is FQNEAQ (reference sequence). The V and J ends lost 5 bases and 0 bases respectively, with 14 bases between them. The CDR3 coding sequence is TGTGCCAGCAGCCTAGAACAGGGCGGCTCTGGAAACACCATATATTTT. This sequence encodes CASSLEQGGSGNTIYF.

The V gene is TRBV2, the J gene TRBJ1-1; 9 positions match TRBD1. V was pared by 5 bases and J by 1 base, with 2 bases of the junction left unmatched. Germline V gives CDR1 SNHLY, CDR2 FYNNEI. The CDR3 is made up of 14 amino acids. The CDR3 DNA follows: TGTGCCAGCAGTCTGACAGGGGGGAACACTGAAGCTTTCTTT. Translating it yields CASSLTGGNTEAFF.

The count of this clone is one. The chain employs TRBV10-3 and TRBJ2-5; weak D call: TRBD2 (6 bases). Per germline, CDR1 ENHRY and CDR2 SYGVKD. This CDR3 is 14 amino acids long. Trimming stripped 0 bases from V and 5 bases from J, with 10 bases between. CDR3 sequence: CAISESGLGETQYF. The CDR3 DNA sequence: TGTGCCATCAGTGAGTCGGGACTCGGGGAGACCCAGTACTTC.

The genes are TRBV19 and TRBJ2-7, with TRBD2 matching 13 bases. The CDR3 totals 15 residues. V was pared by 6 bases and J by 4 bases, with 6 bases of the junction left unmatched. The germline V gene has CDR1 LNHDA and CDR2 SQIVND (reference sequence). CDR3 bases: TGTGCCAGTAGAGGACTAGCGGGGGCCGTGTACGAGCAGTACTTC. This gives the protein CASRGLAGAVYEQYF.

This sequence joins TRBV11-2 and TRBJ2-7; TRBD1 agrees at 10 bases. Germline trimming cut 4 bases from V and 5 bases from J; bases unmatched to any gene: 8. Germline V gives CDR1 SGHAT, CDR2 FQNNGV. CDR3 length: 15 amino acids. CDR3 nucleotides: TGTGCCAGCAGCTCGATCCGGGACAGGGGCCACGAGCAGTACTTC. Translation: CASSSIRDRGHEQYF.

The CDR3, as DNA: TGCAGCGTTAGAGGGGGGGACTATGGCTACACCTTC. It encodes CSVRGGDYGYTF. This chain links TRBV29-1 with TRBJ1-2; TRBD1 might be the D (6 bases). This CDR3 is built from 12 residues. Germline CDR1 reads SQVTM; CDR2 reads ANQGSEA. V gave up 5 bases and J gave up 3 bases, with 10 bases separating them. Full variable domain (remainder filled in from reference TRBV29-1 and TRBJ1-2): SAVISQKPSRDICQRGTSLTIQCQVDSQVTMMFWYRQQPGQSLTLIATANQGSEATYESGFVIDKFPISRPNLTFSTLTVSNMSPEDSSIYLCSVRGGDYGYTFGSGTRLTVV.

The chain links TRBV6-1 to TRBJ1-3; a possible D gene is TRBD1 (5 bases). This CDR3 is built from 16 residues. Germline CDR1 and CDR2: MNHNS and SASEGT. Deletions cut 4 bases from V and 4 bases from J, with 17 bases between. CDR3 region: CASSAPGLREGNTIYF. The CDR3 coding sequence is TGTGCCAGCAGTGCCCCAGGGTTAAGAGAGGGAAACACCATATATTTT.

The chain uses TRBV30 and TRBJ2-7; 10 positions agree with TRBD1. Germline values: CDR1 GTSNPN, CDR2 SVGIG (reference sequence). V was pared by 2 bases and J by 6 bases, with 10 bases of the junction left unmatched. CDR3 length: 15 amino acids. The CDR3 DNA reads as TGTGCCTGGAGTTTCGGACAGGGGGTGTTAGGCGAGCAGTACTTC. Encoded protein: CAWSFGQGVLGEQYF.

The J gene is TRBJ1-2, the V gene TRBV7-9; 8 nucleotides align to TRBD1. Looked up from germline, CDR1 is SEHNR and CDR2 is FQNEAQ (reference sequence). With V trimmed by 5 bases and J by 7 bases, 3 bases remained unmatched. The CDR3 runs 12 residues. In DNA, the CDR3 is TGTGCCAGCAGCATAGACAGGGGTGGCTACACCTTC. The encoded protein is CASSIDRGGYTF.

This sequence joins TRBV3-1 (or the pseudogene TRBV3-2) and TRBJ1-2; the match to TRBD1 covers 10 bases. Germline CDR1 LGHDT, CDR2 YNNKEL (reference sequence). The CDR3 contains 17 residues. V dropped 1 base and J dropped 4; count of bases not matched to a gene: 9. The CDR3 protein is CASSQGGAGQGSYGYTF. CDR3 sequence (DNA): TGTGCCAGCAGCCAAGGGGGGGCGGGACAGGGGTCCTATGGCTACACCTTC.

CDR3 loop: CASSQDRKLFF. The CDR3 bases are TGTGCCAGCAGCCAAGACAGAAAACTGTTTTTT. The chain carries TRBV3-1 (or the pseudogene TRBV3-2) and TRBJ1-4, with D uncertain. V gave up 0 bases and J gave up 10 bases, with 3 bases separating them. The CDR3 spans 11 residues. Germline CDR1 and CDR2: LGHDT and YNNKEL (reference sequence).